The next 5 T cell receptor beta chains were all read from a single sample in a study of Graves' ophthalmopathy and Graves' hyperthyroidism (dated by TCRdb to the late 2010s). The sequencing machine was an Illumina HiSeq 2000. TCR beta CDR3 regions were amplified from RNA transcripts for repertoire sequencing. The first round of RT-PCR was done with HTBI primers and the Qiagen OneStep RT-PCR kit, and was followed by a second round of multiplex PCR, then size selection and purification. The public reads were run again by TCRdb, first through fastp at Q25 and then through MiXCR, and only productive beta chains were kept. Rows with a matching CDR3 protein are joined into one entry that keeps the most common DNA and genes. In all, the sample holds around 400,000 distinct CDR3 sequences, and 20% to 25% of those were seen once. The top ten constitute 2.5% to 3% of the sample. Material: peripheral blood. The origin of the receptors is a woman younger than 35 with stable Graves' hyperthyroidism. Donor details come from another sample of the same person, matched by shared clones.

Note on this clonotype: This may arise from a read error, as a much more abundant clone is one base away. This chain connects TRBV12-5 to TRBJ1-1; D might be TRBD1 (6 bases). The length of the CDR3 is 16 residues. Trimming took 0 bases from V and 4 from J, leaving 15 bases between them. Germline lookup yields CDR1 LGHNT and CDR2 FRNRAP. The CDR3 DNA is TGTGCTAGTGGTTTGGTCTTGGGGACAAGGTTCACTGAAGCTTTCTTT. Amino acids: CASGLVLGTRFTEAFF.

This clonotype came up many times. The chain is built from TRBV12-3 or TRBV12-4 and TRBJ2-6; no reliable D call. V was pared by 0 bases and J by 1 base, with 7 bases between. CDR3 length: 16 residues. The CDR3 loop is CASSLAWDSGANVLTF. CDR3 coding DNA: TGTGCCAGCAGTTTAGCGTGGGATTCTGGGGCCAACGTCCTGACTTTC.

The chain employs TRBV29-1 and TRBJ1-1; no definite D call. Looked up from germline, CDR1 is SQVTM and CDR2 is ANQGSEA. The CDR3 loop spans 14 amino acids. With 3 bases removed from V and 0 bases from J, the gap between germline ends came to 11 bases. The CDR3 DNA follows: TGCAGCGTTGAGGGAGGGAGATTGAACACTGAAGCTTTCTTT. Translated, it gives CSVEGGRLNTEAFF.

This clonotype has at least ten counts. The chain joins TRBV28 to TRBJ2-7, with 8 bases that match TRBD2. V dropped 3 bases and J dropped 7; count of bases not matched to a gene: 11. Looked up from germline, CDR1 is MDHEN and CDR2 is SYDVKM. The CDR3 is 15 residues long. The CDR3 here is CASSFRDGRGEEQYF. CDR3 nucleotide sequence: TGTGCCAGCAGTTTCCGCGACGGGAGGGGGGAAGAGCAGTACTTC.

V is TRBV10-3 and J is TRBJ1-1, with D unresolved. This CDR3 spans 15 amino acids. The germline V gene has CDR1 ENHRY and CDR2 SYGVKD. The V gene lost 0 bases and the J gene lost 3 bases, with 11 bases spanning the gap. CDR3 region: CAISESTPPHTEAFF. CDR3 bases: TGTGCCATCAGTGAGTCCACCCCTCCCCACACTGAAGCTTTCTTT.